These T cell receptor beta chains were read from a single sample in a study of response to subunit inactivated influenza vaccine. TCRdb passed the RT-PCR reads through MiXCR, listing each CDR3 protein once. The repertoire includes roughly 170,000 distinct CDR3 sequences, nearly 9.5% of them detected once, and around 9.9% sits in the top ten. The sample was non-naive T cells sorted from PBMCs, taken on the day of vaccination. These receptors were taken from a man aged 45-65 years who received an inactivated influenza vaccine. Both conserved end residues are part of each CDR3. The order of the fields is CDR3 length, J gene, V gene, clone size, D gene, CDR3 DNA, CDR3 protein. A D gene is named only where the DNA matches it firmly. Clone size is given for some rows only: seen once, a few or many times, or a class if the clone is expanded.

len: 14
j_gene: TRBJ2-5
v_gene: TRBV10-3
abundance: NA
d_gene: NA
CDR3nt: TGTGCCATCAGCAACCGGAGCCTTTTGGAGACCCAGTACTTC
CDR3aa: CAISNRSLLETQYF

len: 14
j_gene: TRBJ2-3
v_gene: TRBV11-2
abundance: many
d_gene: NA
CDR3nt: TGTGCCAGCAGCTTAGGCCCGGGGAGGGGGACGCAGTATTTT
CDR3aa: CASSLGPGRGTQYF

len: 18
j_gene: TRBJ2-7
v_gene: TRBV27
abundance: NA
d_gene: TRBD1
CDR3nt: TGTGCCAGCAGTTTAAAGCCCCCCCGACAGGGGGCCCACTACGAGCAGTACTTC
CDR3aa: CASSLKPPRQGAHYEQYF

len: 11
j_gene: TRBJ2-7
v_gene: TRBV6-1
abundance: NA
d_gene: TRBD1
CDR3nt: TGTGCCACCGTAGACAGGGTAAGGCTGTACTTC
CDR3aa: CATVDRVRLYF

len: 16
j_gene: TRBJ1-1
v_gene: TRBV27
abundance: medium-sized
d_gene: TRBD1
CDR3nt: TGTGCCAGCAGCCCATCCTGGACAGGGATGAACACTGAAGCTTTCTTT
CDR3aa: CASSPSWTGMNTEAFF

len: 12
j_gene: TRBJ2-7
v_gene: TRBV20-1
abundance: few
d_gene: NA
CDR3nt: TGCAGTGCTACCAGGGAGGTGGTCGAGCAGTACTTC
CDR3aa: CSATREVVEQYF

len: 11
j_gene: TRBJ2-2
v_gene: TRBV7-3
abundance: many
d_gene: NA
CDR3nt: TGTGCCAGCAGCTTAAACGGGGAGCTGTTTTTT
CDR3aa: CASSLNGELFF

len: 16
j_gene: TRBJ2-3
v_gene: TRBV20-1
abundance: few
d_gene: TRBD2
CDR3nt: TGCAGTGCTAAGGTTTCGGGACTAGCGTACACAGATACGCAGTATTTT
CDR3aa: CSAKVSGLAYTDTQYF

len: 13
j_gene: TRBJ2-7
v_gene: TRBV6-2/TRBV6-3
abundance: many
d_gene: TRBD2
CDR3nt: TGTGCCAGCAGTTTGGAGCGGGATTACGAGCAGTACTTC
CDR3aa: CASSLERDYEQYF

len: 18
j_gene: TRBJ2-1
v_gene: TRBV18
abundance: few
d_gene: TRBD2
CDR3nt: TGTGCCAGCTCACCACCTGGACTAGCGGGTACGCAGGGGAATGAGCAGTTCTTC
CDR3aa: CASSPPGLAGTQGNEQFF

len: 14
j_gene: TRBJ1-3
v_gene: TRBV7-9
abundance: NA
d_gene: NA
CDR3nt: TGTGCCAGCAGCGGACAGTCCTCTGGAAACACCATATATTTT
CDR3aa: CASSGQSSGNTIYF

len: 15
j_gene: TRBJ1-6
v_gene: TRBV7-9
abundance: many
d_gene: NA
CDR3nt: TGTGCCAGCAGGCGAAGTGGGAGGGAAGGATCACCCCTCCACTTT
CDR3aa: CASRRSGREGSPLHF

len: 16
j_gene: TRBJ2-2
v_gene: TRBV10-3
abundance: NA
d_gene: TRBD2
CDR3nt: TGTGCCATCAGCGGTTGGACTAGCAGTAACACCGGGGAGCTGTTTTTT
CDR3aa: CAISGWTSSNTGELFF

len: 14
j_gene: TRBJ2-5
v_gene: TRBV6-1
abundance: NA
d_gene: TRBD1
CDR3nt: TGTGCCAGCAGCACCACAGGGGGACAAGAGACCCAGTACTTC
CDR3aa: CASSTTGGQETQYF

len: 18
j_gene: TRBJ2-1
v_gene: TRBV12-3/TRBV12-4
abundance: few
d_gene: TRBD2
CDR3nt: TGTGCCAGCAGTTTAGGTCTGACTAGCGGGGTTTACTACAATGAGCAGTTCTTC
CDR3aa: CASSLGLTSGVYYNEQFF

len: 15
j_gene: TRBJ2-1
v_gene: TRBV12-3/TRBV12-4
abundance: few
d_gene: TRBD2
CDR3nt: TGTGCCAGCAGTTACGGGACTAGCGGGGCGGTTGAGCAGTTCTTC
CDR3aa: CASSYGTSGAVEQFF

len: 13
j_gene: TRBJ2-7
v_gene: TRBV2
abundance: few
d_gene: TRBD2
CDR3nt: TGTGCCAGCAGTTTTAGCGGGACCAACGAGCAGTACTTC
CDR3aa: CASSFSGTNEQYF

len: 14
j_gene: TRBJ2-1
v_gene: TRBV6-5
abundance: few
d_gene: NA
CDR3nt: TGTGCCAGCAGTTACGCTGACAGCTACAATGAGCAGTTCTTC
CDR3aa: CASSYADSYNEQFF

len: 18
j_gene: TRBJ2-5
v_gene: TRBV11-2
abundance: many
d_gene: TRBD2
CDR3nt: TGTGCCAGCAGCTTAATCGGACCGGCTAGCGGGAGGAGAGAGACCCAGTACTTC
CDR3aa: CASSLIGPASGRRETQYF

len: 15
j_gene: TRBJ1-1
v_gene: TRBV6-2/TRBV6-3
abundance: NA
d_gene: NA
CDR3nt: TGTGCCAGCATAAGGTCCGGCAGCTGGAACACTGAAGCTTTCTTT
CDR3aa: CASIRSGSWNTEAFF

len: 15
j_gene: TRBJ2-5
v_gene: TRBV2
abundance: few
d_gene: TRBD2
CDR3nt: TGTGCCAGCAGCCTCGGGGCGGGAGTAAGAGAGACCCAGTACTTC
CDR3aa: CASSLGAGVRETQYF

len: 15
j_gene: TRBJ1-2
v_gene: TRBV12-3/TRBV12-4
abundance: few
d_gene: TRBD1
CDR3nt: TGTGCCAGCAGTTCTTCCCCCGGGACAGCCTATGGCTACACCTTC
CDR3aa: CASSSSPGTAYGYTF

len: 14
j_gene: TRBJ1-4
v_gene: TRBV6-5
abundance: NA
d_gene: NA
CDR3nt: TGTGCCAGCAGTTACCGGGGCGGGAATGAAAAACTGTTTTTT
CDR3aa: CASSYRGGNEKLFF

len: 12
j_gene: TRBJ2-2
v_gene: TRBV12-3/TRBV12-4
abundance: many
d_gene: NA
CDR3nt: TGTGCCAGCAGTCACCCCACCGGGGAGCTGTTTTTT
CDR3aa: CASSHPTGELFF

len: 15
j_gene: TRBJ2-7
v_gene: TRBV6-2/TRBV6-3
abundance: NA
d_gene: TRBD1
CDR3nt: TGTGCCAGCAGATCCGGGACAGCGACATCCTACGAGCAGTACTTC
CDR3aa: CASRSGTATSYEQYF

len: 11
j_gene: TRBJ1-2
v_gene: TRBV28
abundance: few
d_gene: NA
CDR3nt: TGTGCCAGCAGTTCTCCCAGTGGCTACACCTTC
CDR3aa: CASSSPSGYTF

len: 16
j_gene: TRBJ2-1
v_gene: TRBV9
abundance: few
d_gene: TRBD1
CDR3nt: TGTGCCAGCAGCGCGGCGGGACAGGGCACCTACAATGAGCAGTTCTTC
CDR3aa: CASSAAGQGTYNEQFF

len: 16
j_gene: TRBJ2-7
v_gene: TRBV6-1
abundance: few
d_gene: TRBD2
CDR3nt: TGTGCCAGCAGACCGCTTAGCGGGTCTAACTCCTACGAGCAGTACTTC
CDR3aa: CASRPLSGSNSYEQYF

len: 16
j_gene: TRBJ2-7
v_gene: TRBV27
abundance: NA
d_gene: TRBD1
CDR3nt: TGTGCCAGCAGACGTACCGGGACAGGGAAAAGAGACGAGCAGTACTTC
CDR3aa: CASRRTGTGKRDEQYF

len: 15
j_gene: TRBJ1-5
v_gene: TRBV5-1
abundance: many
d_gene: NA
CDR3nt: TGCGCCAGCAGCTTGGCTCCTTCGGGGAGTCAGCCCCAGCATTTT
CDR3aa: CASSLAPSGSQPQHF

len: 14
j_gene: TRBJ2-1
v_gene: TRBV6-1
abundance: NA
d_gene: TRBD2
CDR3nt: TGTGCCAGCAGACAGCGGGGCCCCCACAATGAGCAGTTCTTC
CDR3aa: CASRQRGPHNEQFF

len: 13
j_gene: TRBJ1-5
v_gene: TRBV6-6
abundance: few
d_gene: NA
CDR3nt: TGTGCCAGCAGTACCTCGGGGGCACAGCCCCAGCATTTT
CDR3aa: CASSTSGAQPQHF

len: 14
j_gene: TRBJ2-7
v_gene: TRBV6-2/TRBV6-3
abundance: few
d_gene: NA
CDR3nt: TGTGCCAGCGGACGGGACCTCAGCTCCTACGAGCAGTACTTC
CDR3aa: CASGRDLSSYEQYF

len: 14
j_gene: TRBJ1-1
v_gene: TRBV5-6
abundance: many
d_gene: NA
CDR3nt: TGTGCCAGCAGTCGGATCCGGGGCGACACTGAAGCTTTCTTT
CDR3aa: CASSRIRGDTEAFF

len: 16
j_gene: TRBJ2-3
v_gene: TRBV18
abundance: NA
d_gene: TRBD1
CDR3nt: TGTGCCAGCTCACGACGCCGGGACAGGGGCGCAGATACGCAGTATTTT
CDR3aa: CASSRRRDRGADTQYF

len: 18
j_gene: TRBJ2-1
v_gene: TRBV4-2
abundance: few
d_gene: TRBD2
CDR3nt: TGTGCCAGCAGCCAAGTTCAACTAGCGGGAGGGGGAGGCAATGAGCAGTTCTTC
CDR3aa: CASSQVQLAGGGGNEQFF

len: 15
j_gene: TRBJ2-2
v_gene: TRBV5-4
abundance: once
d_gene: NA
CDR3nt: TGTGCCAGCAGCTCCGGACAGCCTATAAGGGGGGAGCTGTTTTTT
CDR3aa: CASSSGQPIRGELFF

len: 15
j_gene: TRBJ1-2
v_gene: TRBV10-3
abundance: few
d_gene: NA
CDR3nt: TGTGCCATCAGTGAGAATCCAGGAGCTAACTATGGCTACACCTTC
CDR3aa: CAISENPGANYGYTF

len: 17
j_gene: TRBJ2-3
v_gene: TRBV25-1
abundance: NA
d_gene: TRBD2
CDR3nt: TGTGCCAGCAGTGAAGGTAGCGGGATCGGGAGCACAGATACGCAGTATTTT
CDR3aa: CASSEGSGIGSTDTQYF

len: 13
j_gene: TRBJ1-1
v_gene: TRBV7-9
abundance: NA
d_gene: NA
CDR3nt: TGTGCCAGCAGCTTAGAATCCGGGACTGAAGCTTTCTTT
CDR3aa: CASSLESGTEAFF

len: 17
j_gene: TRBJ2-5
v_gene: TRBV20-1
abundance: NA
d_gene: NA
CDR3nt: TGCAGTGCTACGGCCCTTACACCGGGCAGTTCCCAAGAGACCCAGTACTTC
CDR3aa: CSATALTPGSSQETQYF

len: 14
j_gene: TRBJ2-4
v_gene: TRBV5-5
abundance: NA
d_gene: NA
CDR3nt: TGTGCCAGCAGTTCCGGGACAGCCAAAAACATTCAGTACTTC
CDR3aa: CASSSGTAKNIQYF

len: 17
j_gene: TRBJ2-5
v_gene: TRBV27
abundance: few
d_gene: NA
CDR3nt: TGTGCCAGCAGTTTGGGGGGCAGGGGTTGGGTGTGGGAGACCCAGTACTTC
CDR3aa: CASSLGGRGWVWETQYF

len: 15
j_gene: TRBJ2-5
v_gene: TRBV3-1
abundance: NA
d_gene: NA
CDR3nt: TGTGCCAGCAGCCAAGAGGCAGGGTACCAAGAGACCCAGTACTTC
CDR3aa: CASSQEAGYQETQYF

len: 15
j_gene: TRBJ2-6
v_gene: TRBV18
abundance: many
d_gene: TRBD1
CDR3nt: TGTGCCAGCTCACGACAGGGCGCTGGGGCCAACGTCCTGACTTTC
CDR3aa: CASSRQGAGANVLTF

len: 14
j_gene: TRBJ1-2
v_gene: TRBV29-1
abundance: NA
d_gene: NA
CDR3nt: TGCAGCGCCAGAATTGGGTCGGGAGCGTTGGACTACACCTTC
CDR3aa: CSARIGSGALDYTF

len: 14
j_gene: TRBJ1-6
v_gene: TRBV5-1
abundance: NA
d_gene: NA
CDR3nt: TGCGCCAGCAGCTTGGGTAGTTCGGATTCACCCCTCCACTTT
CDR3aa: CASSLGSSDSPLHF

len: 17
j_gene: TRBJ2-1
v_gene: TRBV12-3/TRBV12-4
abundance: few
d_gene: TRBD2
CDR3nt: TGTGCCAGCAGTAAGGGACTAGCGGGGGGGTTTAATAATGAGCAGTTCTTC
CDR3aa: CASSKGLAGGFNNEQFF

len: 14
j_gene: TRBJ2-5
v_gene: TRBV5-5
abundance: few
d_gene: NA
CDR3nt: TGTGCCAGCAGCCCGCCCGGTTGGAAAGAGACCCAGTACTTC
CDR3aa: CASSPPGWKETQYF

len: 15
j_gene: TRBJ2-7
v_gene: TRBV18
abundance: few
d_gene: NA
CDR3nt: TGTGCCAGCTCACCACCGGGTACAGGGCTGTACGAGCAGTACTTC
CDR3aa: CASSPPGTGLYEQYF

len: 15
j_gene: TRBJ1-6
v_gene: TRBV20-1
abundance: many
d_gene: NA
CDR3nt: TGCAGTGCCAAACCACTGGGGGAGACTAATTCACCCCTCCACTTT
CDR3aa: CSAKPLGETNSPLHF

len: 13
j_gene: TRBJ1-1
v_gene: TRBV5-1
abundance: NA
d_gene: TRBD1
CDR3nt: TGCGCCAGCAGCTTGGTCCTAGGGGGCGAGGCTTTCTTT
CDR3aa: CASSLVLGGEAFF

len: 21
j_gene: TRBJ2-5
v_gene: TRBV6-2/TRBV6-3
abundance: many
d_gene: TRBD2
CDR3nt: TGTGCCAGCAGTTACATCCCCCCGGGACTAGCGGGAGGTCCCCCCCGGGAGACCCAGTACTTC
CDR3aa: CASSYIPPGLAGGPPRETQYF

len: 13
j_gene: TRBJ1-2
v_gene: TRBV4-3
abundance: NA
d_gene: NA
CDR3nt: TGCGCCAGCAGCCAGTTCAGGGATTATGGCTACACCTTC
CDR3aa: CASSQFRDYGYTF

len: 15
j_gene: TRBJ1-1
v_gene: TRBV20-1
abundance: NA
d_gene: NA
CDR3nt: TGCAGTGCTGACGACCCCCACAGGCTGAACACTGAAGCTTTCTTT
CDR3aa: CSADDPHRLNTEAFF